This T cell receptor (beta chain) was sequenced in a study of cytomegalovirus exposure and HLA in healthy donors. The study's findings and limits: Later work found that TCR association rates differed between HLA loci; DRB1 had the most and HLA-C the fewest.

Germline V gene lookup returns CDR1 MNHEY and CDR2 SMNVEV (reference sequence). Trimming cost V 3 bases and J 1 base; bases outside gene matches: 13. The CDR3 consists of 18 residues. On this clone itself: Its antigen is undetermined.

PCR employed 60 Vbeta and 13 Jbeta primers. Method: immunoSEQ multiplex PCR; TCRdb's copy keeps in-frame clones and lacks some. Among about 170,000 clones listed, roughly 80% were seen once. Specimen: PBMCs. J is TRBJ1-1 and V is TRBV27; 8 bases are a match to TRBD1. This TCR came from a man aged 25-40 years in good health and CMV-seropositive. DNA for the CDR3: TGTGCCAGCAGTTTCCAGGTTTTCGGACAGGGTGGGAACACTGAAGCTTTCTTT. Amino acids: CASSFQVFGQGGNTEAFF.